Shown below are 30 T cell receptor beta chains from a single sample sequenced in a study of cytomegalovirus exposure and HLA in healthy donors. Amplification used 60 Vbeta primers and 13 Jbeta primers. Here immunoSEQ multiplex PCR was the method, and the copy in TCRdb shows in-frame clones only, minus some. The sample lists some 180,000 clones, 75% to 85% occurring once. Sequenced material: PBMCs. Receptor source: a woman in her thirties in good health and CMV-seropositive.

CDR3 in amino acids: CASAKRASRGSEVFYEQYF. The DNA for the CDR3 is TGTGCCAGCGCTAAAAGGGCCAGTCGGGGGAGCGAAGTCTTCTACGAGCAGTACTTC. This chain connects TRBV5-8 to TRBJ2-7; the D gene is possibly TRBD2 (6 bases). The germline V and J ends were trimmed by 7 bases and 3 bases, with 32 bases remaining between them. Germline CDR1 and CDR2: SGHTS and YDEGEE. This CDR3 contains 19 residues.

The chain is built from TRBV15 and TRBJ2-3; 7 bases map to TRBD1. CDR1 is LNHNV, CDR2 YYDKDF, per germline (reference sequence). The CDR3 is 17 residues long. J was trimmed by 2 bases and V by 2 bases; bases with no gene match: 10. Here the CDR3 DNA reads TGTGCCACCAGCAGAAGTAACACAGGGGCGGTCACAGATACGCAGTATTTT. Protein product: CATSRSNTGAVTDTQYF.

This clone has more than one count but fewer than ten. The chain has TRBV29-1 and TRBJ2-3; no definite D call. The CDR3 length is 11 residues. V was pared by 4 bases and J by 5 bases, with 7 bases between. The germline V gene encodes CDR1 SQVTM and CDR2 ANQGSEA. The CDR3 coding sequence is TGCAGCGTTGGCGAGAAAGATACGCAGTATTTT. Protein product: CSVGEKDTQYF.

The rearrangement links TRBV10-3 to TRBJ2-5; D possibly corresponds to TRBD1 (6 bases). The CDR3 consists of 13 residues. Germline V lookup: CDR1 ENHRY, CDR2 SYGVKD. Trimming stripped 4 bases from V and 1 base from J, with 7 bases between. This chain's CDR3 is CAISADSQETQYF. Written as DNA, the CDR3 is TGTGCCATCAGTGCGGACAGCCAAGAGACCCAGTACTTC.

CDR3 DNA: TGTGCCAGCTCCCAGGACAGGGGGCGCAACTCGGGTGAGCAGTACTTC. Translated: CASSQDRGRNSGEQYF. The rearrangement uses TRBV18 and TRBJ2-7; 11 bases fit TRBD1. The germline V gene has CDR1 KGHSH and CDR2 LQKENI. The CDR3 is 16 residues long. J lost 7 bases, V lost 6 bases, and 14 bases had no gene match.

The gene calls are TRBV4-2 and TRBJ2-3; D is perhaps TRBD1 (6 bases). The germline CDR1 and CDR2 sequences are LGHNA and YNFKEQ. V lost 1 base and J lost 3, with 14 bases in between. This CDR3 has 16 residues. The CDR3 DNA sequence: TGTGCCAGCAGCCAAGTAGGCAGGGGCCTAACAGATACGCAGTATTTT. Residues: CASSQVGRGLTDTQYF.

The J gene is TRBJ2-5, the V gene TRBV6-1; TRBD2 agrees at 12 bases. The J segment lost 6 bases and the V segment lost 1 base, leaving 9 bases of the junction unmatched. The CDR3 totals 17 residues. Germline loops: CDR1 MNHNS, CDR2 SASEGT. The CDR3 DNA sequence: TGTGCCAGCAGTGAAGAGGCTAGCGGGGGGGCCGAGAAGACCCAGTACTTC. The encoded protein is CASSEEASGGAEKTQYF.

The chain combines TRBV7-9 with TRBJ2-7; D is unresolved. V dropped 3 bases and J dropped 2 bases, with 17 bases sitting between them. CDR1 and CDR2 from the germline V gene are SEHNR and FQNEAQ (reference sequence). The CDR3 runs to 16 residues. CDR3 coding DNA: TGTGCCAGCAGCTTTTCCACCAGAGAGGCAACCTACGAGCAGTACTTC. Its protein product is CASSFSTREATYEQYF.

The chain joins TRBV5-1 to TRBJ2-7; 8 bases match TRBD1. The CDR3 has 14 residues. V dropped 0 bases and J dropped 7; count of bases not matched to a gene: 6. From germline, CDR1 is SGHRS and CDR2 YFSETQ. DNA of the CDR3: TGCGCCAGCAGCTTGGGACAGGGGACGGGAGAGCAGTACTTC. It specifies CASSLGQGTGEQYF.

This clone was picked up a small number of times. The V gene is TRBV7-9, the J gene TRBJ1-2, with TRBD1 matching 7 bases. This CDR3 is built from 14 residues. From germline, CDR1 is SEHNR and CDR2 FQNEAQ (reference sequence). Trimming took 2 bases from V and 5 from J; bases not matched to a gene: 5. CDR3 in DNA: TGTGCCAGCAGCTTAAAAGGGGGCGCTTATGGCTACACCTTC. Protein: CASSLKGGAYGYTF.

The gene calls are TRBV28 and TRBJ1-5; D call uncertain. V was pared by 6 bases and J by 2 bases, with 14 bases between. Germline V gives CDR1 MDHEN, CDR2 SYDVKM. The CDR3 totals 15 residues. The CDR3 DNA is TGTGCCAGCAGCCAGAGGCAAATTGGCAATCAGCCCCAGCATTTT. This encodes CASSQRQIGNQPQHF.

The V and J genes are TRBV6-1 and TRBJ2-7; a weak D match, TRBD2 (6 bases). This CDR3 spans 12 amino acids. Germline lookup yields CDR1 MNHNS and CDR2 SASEGT. Trimming shortened V by 11 bases and J by 3 bases, and 14 bases separated the two germline ends. The CDR3 reads CAGNSGRYEQYF. The CDR3 region has the DNA TGTGCCGGCAACAGCGGGCGCTACGAGCAGTACTTC.

The rearrangement joins TRBV5-6 to TRBJ2-7; TRBD2 matches at 8 bases. The CDR3 extends over 16 amino acids. V lost 0 bases and J lost 0; bases outside the gene matches: 5. Germline CDR1 SGHDT, CDR2 YYEEEE. The CDR3 reads CASSLGAGGSSYEQYF. DNA of the CDR3: TGTGCCAGCAGCTTGGGGGCGGGGGGCAGCTCCTACGAGCAGTACTTC.

The chain links TRBV4-2 to TRBJ2-7, with a weak D call TRBD2 (5 bases). The germline CDR1 and CDR2 sequences are LGHNA and YNFKEQ. Between the trimmed V and J ends, which lost 1 base and 6 bases, there was a span of 13 bases. The CDR3 length is 14 residues. The CDR3 DNA follows: TGTGCCAGCAGCCAAGGCCTGACCCGGGGCGAGCAGTACTTC. This codes for CASSQGLTRGEQYF.

The chain carries TRBV4-3 and TRBJ2-2; a weak D match, TRBD1 (6 bases). V lost 4 bases to trimming and J lost 3 bases, with 12 bases between them. Germline values: CDR1 LGHNA, CDR2 YSLEER. This CDR3 is 15 amino acids long. The DNA of the CDR3 is TGCGCCAGCAGCCCCCGACAGGACTACACCGGGGAGCTGTTTTTT. Amino acids: CASSPRQDYTGELFF.

As DNA, the CDR3 is TGTGCCAGTAGTATCTCAGGGTACCTTACCTACGAGCAGTACTTC. Protein sequence: CASSISGYLTYEQYF. V usage is TRBV19 and J usage is TRBJ2-7; D possibly corresponds to TRBD1 (5 bases). The CDR3 spans 15 residues. CDR1 LNHDA and CDR2 SQIVND come from the germline V gene (reference sequence). V shed 3 bases and J shed 2 bases, with 14 bases lying between them.

This rearrangement joins TRBV7-9 to TRBJ2-7; 8 bases align to TRBD2. V was pared by 5 bases and J by 0 bases, with 9 bases of the junction left unmatched. In germline, CDR1 is SEHNR, CDR2 FQNEAQ (reference sequence). CDR3 length equals 16 residues. CDR3 residues: CASSPPGLGSSYEQYF. In DNA, the CDR3 is TGTGCCAGCAGCCCCCCGGGACTAGGGTCCTCCTACGAGCAGTACTTC.

The V call is TRBV5-5, the J call TRBJ2-2; D may be TRBD1 (5 bases). V was shortened by 4 bases and J by 0 bases, with 16 bases between the two germline ends. The CDR3 totals 17 residues. Germline V gives CDR1 SGHKS, CDR2 YYEKEE (reference sequence). The CDR3 coding sequence is TGTGCCAGCAGCCCCTTCTTTGGCAGGGCGAACACCGGGGAGCTGTTTTTT. Translated, it gives CASSPFFGRANTGELFF.

The chain recombines TRBV14 with TRBJ1-3; a possible D gene is TRBD1 (6 bases). This CDR3 contains 14 residues. Germline CDR1 SGHDN, CDR2 FVKESK. The V and J ends lost 4 bases and 3 bases respectively, with 10 bases between them. The chain's CDR3 is CASSPGGGGNTIYF. The CDR3 nucleotides read TGTGCCAGCAGCCCGGGGGGCGGTGGAAACACCATATATTTT.

Ten or more counts support this clone. This chain uses TRBV19 with TRBJ2-6; D is unresolved. The germline V and J ends were trimmed by 0 bases and 2 bases, with 8 bases remaining between them. The CDR3 spans 16 residues. CDR1 and CDR2 (germline): LNHDA, SQIVND (reference sequence). CDR3 nucleotides: TGTGCCAGTAGTATAGATCCAGGCACTGGGGCCAACGTCCTGACTTTC. Amino acid sequence: CASSIDPGTGANVLTF.

The CDR3, as DNA: TGTGCCAGCAGTAGGGACAGGGGCCACGAGCAGTACTTC. Translating gives CASSRDRGHEQYF. V and J are TRBV6-6 and TRBJ2-5; 10 positions agree with TRBD1. The J call may be in error: the DNA end matches TRBJ2-7 better. Germline V gives CDR1 MNHNY, CDR2 SVGAGI (reference sequence). CDR3 length equals 13 residues.

This chain joins TRBV10-3 and TRBJ1-5; the match to TRBD1 covers 7 bases. The CDR3 is 13 amino acids. CDR1 and CDR2 (germline): ENHRY, SYGVKD. J gave up 2 bases and V 10 bases, and 5 bases lay outside the gene matches. The CDR3 reads CATRGQGNQPQHF. CDR3 nucleotides: TGTGCCACCAGAGGACAGGGCAATCAGCCCCAGCATTTT.

The V and J genes are TRBV5-6 and TRBJ1-5; the D gene is possibly TRBD1 (5 bases). The germline V gene has CDR1 SGHDT and CDR2 YYEEEE. The V and J ends lost 4 bases and 3 bases respectively, with 11 bases between them. CDR3 size: 14 residues. CDR3 DNA: TGTGCCAGCAGCACCCAGGGTAACAATCAGCCCCAGCATTTT. This encodes CASSTQGNNQPQHF. Using reference TRBV5-6 and TRBJ1-5 for the parts outside the CDR3, the full variable domain is DAGVTQSPTHLIKTRGQQVTLRCSPKSGHDTVSWYQQALGQGPQFIFQYYEEEERQRGNFPDRFSGHQFPNYSSELNVNALLLGDSALYLCASSTQGNNQPQHFGDGTRLSIL.

The chain combines TRBV7-3 with TRBJ1-6, with D possibly matching TRBD1 (6 bases). Germline loops: CDR1 SGHTA, CDR2 FQGTGA. The V and J ends lost 1 base and 7 bases respectively, with 8 bases between them. This CDR3 is 14 amino acids long. This chain's CDR3 is CASSLNQGNSPLHF. The CDR3 coding sequence is TGTGCCAGCAGCTTAAACCAGGGGAATTCACCCCTCCACTTT. The full variable domain, completed using reference TRBV7-3 and TRBJ1-6, is GAGVSQTPSNKVTEKGKYVELRCDPISGHTALYWYRQSLGQGPEFLIYFQGTGAADDSGLPNDRFFAVRPEGSVSTLKIQRTERGDSAVYLCASSLNQGNSPLHFGNGTRLTVT.

The rearrangement joins TRBV5-4 to TRBJ2-6, with a tentative D call TRBD1 (6 bases). Trimming removed 3 bases at V and 3 bases at J, with 7 bases between. This CDR3 has 14 amino acids. Germline CDR1 reads SGHNT; CDR2 reads YYREEE (reference sequence). CDR3 residues: CASSSQGGANVLTF. Written as DNA, the CDR3 is TGTGCCAGCAGCTCACAGGGTGGGGCCAACGTCCTGACTTTC.

V usage is TRBV4-1 and J usage is TRBJ2-5; TRBD1 is a possible D gene (5 bases). CDR1 MGHRA and CDR2 YSYEKL come from the germline V gene. V was pared by 4 bases and J by 3 bases, with 21 bases between. The CDR3 covers 17 residues. CDR3 amino acids: CASSLLFFSKGKETQYF. CDR3 coding DNA: TGCGCCAGCAGCCTCCTTTTTTTTTCCAAGGGGAAAGAGACCCAGTACTTC.

This chain joins TRBV7-6 and TRBJ2-5, with a weak D call TRBD1 (6 bases). With 2 bases removed from V and 4 bases from J, the gap between germline ends came to 11 bases. CDR3 length equals 14 residues. Germline V gene data show CDR1 as SGHVS and CDR2 as FNYEAQ. CDR3 amino acids: CASSLNRARETQYF. CDR3 nucleotide sequence: TGTGCCAGCAGCTTAAACAGGGCGCGAGAGACCCAGTACTTC.

The chain carries TRBV19 and TRBJ2-3; TRBD2 matches at 14 bases. The CDR3 has 15 amino acids. Germline values: CDR1 LNHDA, CDR2 SQIVND (reference sequence). Germline trimming cut 5 bases from V and 5 bases from J; bases unmatched to any gene: 3. CDR3 nucleotide sequence: TGTGCCAGTAGTGCGGGACTAGCGGGAGTAGATACGCAGTATTTT. This encodes CASSAGLAGVDTQYF.

As regards this clone: Other DNA sequences in this specimen translate into the identical CDR3. This chain joins TRBV6-5 and TRBJ1-6; 12 bases align to TRBD1. After removal of 6 bases from V and 9 bases from J, the junction contained 3 bases not matched to a gene. The CDR3 is 14 residues long. CDR1 and CDR2 from the germline V gene are MNHEY and SVGAGI. The CDR3 loop is CASRRDRGLSPLHF. DNA for the CDR3: TGTGCCAGCAGGAGGGACAGGGGGCTTTCACCCCTCCACTTT.

This chain links TRBV10-3 with TRBJ1-2; D possibly corresponds to TRBD1 (5 bases). Looked up from germline, CDR1 is ENHRY and CDR2 is SYGVKD. The ends were cut back, 6 bases at V and 1 base at J, with 12 bases in the middle. The CDR3 is made up of 14 amino acids. This CDR3 is CAISPDTDNYGYTF. The CDR3, as DNA: TGTGCCATCAGCCCGGACACCGATAACTATGGCTACACCTTC.